This TCR beta chain came from a study of blood T cell repertoires in COVID-19. As for the study in general: The study drew acute and convalescent COVID-19 samples from the United States, Italy and Spain.

J gave up 7 bases and V 4 bases, and 8 bases lay outside the gene matches. CDR3 length equals 15 residues. Germline V gene lookup returns CDR1 SGHDN and CDR2 FVKESK. Generated by immunoSEQ multiplex PCR, the TCRdb table keeps only in-frame clones and is missing some. The data contain about 180,000 clones, about 88% of them seen just once; the ten biggest clones take up roughly 10%. Sequences were obtained from PBMCs or T cells enriched from blood (not recorded which). The rearrangement uses TRBV14 and TRBJ2-1; 9 nucleotides agree with TRBD1. This clonotype was sampled from a woman aged 18-29 years who had recovered from COVID-19. Written as DNA, the CDR3 is TGTGCCAGCAGCCTCCGGGACAGGGTTCATAATGAGCAGTTCTTC. Protein sequence: CASSLRDRVHNEQFF.